This T cell receptor beta chain emerged from a study of blood T cell repertoires in COVID-19. The overall study: Samples came from the United States, Italy and Spain, spanning acute and convalescent COVID-19. PBMCs, B-cell-depleted T cells, or T cells provided the cDNA or gDNA that made up the material.

As originally analysed: Cell counts per sample came from amplifying reference gene primers. Assay: immunoSEQ multiplex PCR; the TCRdb copy retains only in-frame clones and omits some. V and J calls and clone size follow that table, whereas D and trimming were derived from the DNA. In the table there are 95,000 to 110,000 clones, around nine tenths of which are singletons. CDR1 and CDR2 (germline): SGHTA, FQGNSA. V lost 5 bases and J lost 0, with 7 bases in between. This CDR3 has 13 residues. This clone was counted only a few times. The rearrangement joins TRBV7-2 to TRBJ1-2, with D hard to call. Sequenced input: peripheral blood. The TCR was taken from a woman aged 25 to 45 with acute or convalescent COVID-19. CDR3 DNA sequence: TGTGCCAGCAGCCCGACAACTAACTATGGCTACACCTTC. Translation gives CASSPTTNYGYTF. Based on the CDR3 plus reference TRBV7-2 and TRBJ1-2, the full variable domain is GAGVSQSPSNKVTEKGKDVELRCDPISGHTALYWYRQSLGQGLEFLIYFQGNSAPDKSGLPSDRFSAERTGGSVSTLTIQRTQQEDSAVYLCASSPTTNYGYTFGSGTRLTVV.